This passage covers 22 T cell receptor beta chains from one sample sequenced in a study of response to subunit inactivated influenza vaccine. TCRdb re-called the RT-PCR reads with MiXCR, one entry per CDR3 protein. The sample includes under 950,000 distinct CDR3 sequences, 21% seen only once; the top ten take 9.5% to 13%. The material was PBMCs from blood, obtained 5 days after vaccination. The source is a man in his fifties or sixties who received an inactivated influenza vaccine.

This clonotype was counted many times. This chain uses TRBV12-3 or TRBV12-4 with TRBJ1-1; TRBD1 matches 7 bases. Trimming took 3 bases from V and 1 from J; bases not matched to a gene: 2. This CDR3 spans 14 amino acids. CDR3 protein: CASSFRQGNTEAFF. The CDR3, as DNA: TGTGCCAGCAGTTTTCGACAGGGGAACACTGAAGCTTTCTTT.

This sequence joins TRBV12-3 or TRBV12-4 and TRBJ2-3; TRBD2 might be the D (7 bases). Trimming removed 0 bases from V and 3 bases from J, with 13 bases in between. This CDR3 has 16 residues. Here the CDR3 DNA reads TGTGCCAGCAGTTTAGCGGGGGGGGCCCGTACAGATACGCAGTATTTT. Protein sequence: CASSLAGGARTDTQYF.

This clonotype was observed a handful of times. The chain couples TRBV10-2 to TRBJ1-4, with unresolved D. V dropped 3 bases and J dropped 7 bases, with 12 bases sitting between them. The CDR3 sequence is 14 residues long. Germline V gene data show CDR1 as WSHSY and CDR2 as SAAADI. CDR3 sequence (DNA): TGCGCCAGCAGTGAAGTCCCAGTGGCTGAAAAACTGTTTTTT. Translated: CASSEVPVAEKLFF.

The sample holds a few counts of this clonotype. This chain joins TRBV12-3 or TRBV12-4 and TRBJ2-1; either TRBD1 or TRBD2 may supply D (5 bases each). Trimming removed 5 bases from V and 0 bases from J, with 17 bases in between. The CDR3 spans 17 residues. As DNA, the CDR3 is TGTGCCAGCAGTCTAAACCCCGGGGCCTACTCCTACAATGAGCAGTTCTTC. It encodes CASSLNPGAYSYNEQFF.

This clonotype was seen a handful of times. This sequence joins TRBV6-2 or TRBV6-3 and TRBJ1-2; no reliable D call. The CDR3 covers 11 residues. CDR1 and CDR2 (germline): MNHEY, SVGEGT. V was cut by 3 bases and J by 8 bases, with 7 bases left in between. CDR3 sequence (DNA): TGTGCCAGCAGTTATGGAAGCGGCTACACCTTC. Its translation: CASSYGSGYTF.

The sample holds a few counts of this clonotype. J is TRBJ2-3 and V is TRBV7-9; 13 positions match TRBD2. J was trimmed by 6 bases and V by 9 bases; bases with no gene match: 9. Per the germline V gene, CDR1 is SEHNR and CDR2 is FQNEAQ (reference sequence). The CDR3 is 15 amino acids. The CDR3 coding sequence is TGTGCCAGTCAGGGACTAGCGGGGCCCGGGGATACGCAGTATTTT. Protein: CASQGLAGPGDTQYF.

This sequence joins TRBV5-1 and TRBJ2-7, with 7 nucleotides matching TRBD1. The CDR3 is made up of 14 amino acids. Germline CDR1 and CDR2: SGHRS and YFSETQ. The V and J ends lost 5 bases and 6 bases, in that order; junction bases with no gene match: 11. CDR3 amino acids: CASRLLTGAREQYF. The CDR3 coding sequence is TGCGCCAGCAGGTTATTAACAGGGGCGCGCGAGCAGTACTTC.

The chain carries TRBV11-2 and TRBJ1-1; no clear D gene. V was shortened by 2 bases and J by 1 base, with 14 bases between the two germline ends. The CDR3 runs to 16 residues. Per the germline V gene, CDR1 is SGHAT and CDR2 is FQNNGV. The CDR3 sequence is CASSLSSAVGNTEAFF. DNA for the CDR3: TGTGCCAGCAGCTTATCTAGTGCGGTAGGGAACACTGAAGCTTTCTTT.

This clonotype was seen more than once but under ten times. V is TRBV4-3 and J is TRBJ2-7, with 7 bases lining up with TRBD2. Trimming cost V 0 bases and J 7 bases; bases outside gene matches: 12. CDR3 length: 16 amino acids. Germline V gene lookup returns CDR1 LGHNA and CDR2 YSLEER. The CDR3 nucleotides read TGCGCCAGCAGCCAAGAATGGAGGACTAGTGGGAGAGAGCAGTACTTC. It translates to CASSQEWRTSGREQYF.

V gene TRBV4-1 combines with J gene TRBJ2-3, with 15 bases aligning to TRBD2. The germline V gene encodes CDR1 MGHRA and CDR2 YSYEKL. The junction had 14 bases not matched to a gene; V was cut back by 3 bases and J by 1 base. The CDR3 runs to 21 residues. This CDR3 reads CASSHRAPGLAGGRGTDTQYF. The CDR3 DNA reads as TGCGCCAGCAGCCACCGGGCACCGGGACTAGCGGGGGGTAGAGGCACAGATACGCAGTATTTT.

Only a few counts were recorded for this clonotype. The V call is TRBV28, the J call TRBJ2-2; TRBD2 aligns across 8 bases. CDR3 size: 16 residues. In germline, CDR1 is MDHEN, CDR2 SYDVKM. V gave up 5 bases and J gave up 3 bases; unmatched junction bases: 8. CDR3 residues: CASSPRASGYTGELFF. The CDR3 region has the DNA TGTGCCAGCAGTCCTAGGGCTAGCGGGTACACCGGGGAGCTGTTTTTT.

This clonotype appeared many times. The rearrangement links TRBV5-1 to TRBJ2-7, with 8 bases identical to TRBD2. J lost 4 bases, V lost 0 bases, and 3 bases had no gene match. Per germline, CDR1 SGHRS and CDR2 YFSETQ. The CDR3 is made up of 14 amino acids. The CDR3 DNA reads TGCGCCAGCAGCTTGGATAGCGGGGCGTACGAGCAGTACTTC. Translation: CASSLDSGAYEQYF.

The genes are TRBV2 and TRBJ1-6; D ambiguous. CDR3 length: 15 amino acids. Trimming took 6 bases from V and 9 from J, leaving 18 bases between them. CDR1 is SNHLY and CDR2 is FYNNEI in the germline V gene. CDR3 in DNA: TGTGCCAGCAGGCTGACCCCCACACCAACTTCACCCCTCCACTTT. This encodes CASRLTPTPTSPLHF.

This clonotype turned up a few times. The chain recombines TRBV7-2 with TRBJ2-5; D possibly matches TRBD1 or TRBD2 (6 bases each). The CDR3 totals 19 residues. V was clipped by 5 bases and J by 0 bases, with 25 bases between them. The V gene's germline CDR1 is SGHTA and CDR2 FQGNSA. CDR3 protein: CASSTAARGARNYQETQYF. In DNA, the CDR3 is TGTGCCAGCAGCACAGCGGCGAGGGGGGCGCGCAACTACCAAGAGACCCAGTACTTC.

V usage is TRBV10-2 and J usage is TRBJ1-2, with D unclear. The germline gives CDR1 WSHSY, CDR2 SAAADI. Trimming took off 3 bases at V and 3 bases at J, with 5 bases between the two ends. There are 12 residues in the CDR3. DNA of the CDR3: TGCGCCAGCAGTGAAGATTACTATGGCTACACCTTC. This gives the protein CASSEDYYGYTF.

The chain uses TRBV12-3 or TRBV12-4 and TRBJ1-4; TRBD1 matches 9 bases. V lost 7 bases and J lost 7; bases outside the gene matches: 13. This CDR3 is 16 amino acids long. The chain's CDR3 is CASTHQAQGAGEKLFF. The CDR3 coding sequence is TGTGCCAGCACACATCAGGCACAGGGGGCGGGTGAAAAACTGTTTTTT.

At least ten counts were recorded for this clonotype. V and J are TRBV29-1 and TRBJ1-1; the D is unclear. The CDR3 extends over 13 amino acids. Trimming removed 6 bases from V and 6 bases from J, with 17 bases in between. The germline gives CDR1 SQVTM, CDR2 ANQGSEA. CDR3 residues: CSVERTVMPEAFF. As DNA, the CDR3 is TGCAGCGTCGAAAGAACAGTGATGCCTGAAGCTTTCTTT.

This clonotype was seen repeatedly, ten times or more. The chain combines TRBV7-6 with TRBJ2-7; D could derive from TRBD1 or TRBD2 (5 bases each). From germline, CDR1 is SGHVS and CDR2 FNYEAQ. The CDR3 covers 14 residues. Trimming removed 4 bases at V and 3 bases at J, with 13 bases between. Written as DNA, the CDR3 is TGTGCCAGCAGCTACCGGGACGTCTTCTACGAGCAGTACTTC. This codes for CASSYRDVFYEQYF.

This clonotype has just a few counts. The chain links TRBV20-1 to TRBJ2-7; 14 bases line up with TRBD2. V lost 4 bases to trimming and J lost 4 bases; unmatched junction nucleotides: 6. Germline CDR1 reads DFQATT; CDR2 reads SNEGSKA (reference sequence). The CDR3 runs 15 residues. DNA for the CDR3: TGCAGTGCTATCCCGGGACTAGCGGGAGCTTACGAGCAGTACTTC. Translated: CSAIPGLAGAYEQYF.

Only a few counts were recorded for this clonotype. The chain employs TRBV12-3 or TRBV12-4 and TRBJ2-1, with D possibly being TRBD2 (7 bases). CDR3 length equals 15 residues. Trimming left V 3 bases short and J 3 bases short, with 12 bases between. The CDR3 protein is CASSFIRGGYNEQFF. CDR3 DNA sequence: TGTGCCAGCAGTTTTATAAGGGGGGGCTACAATGAGCAGTTCTTC.

The genes are TRBV27 and TRBJ2-5; TRBD1 aligns across 7 bases. Germline V CDR1 and CDR2: MNHEY, SMNVEV (reference sequence). The junction had 10 bases not matched to a gene; V was cut back by 6 bases and J by 9 bases. The CDR3 loop spans 13 amino acids. This CDR3 reads CASSKQGLSAQYF. The CDR3 nucleotides are TGTGCCAGCAGCAAACAGGGGCTATCGGCCCAGTACTTC.

V usage is TRBV3-1 and J usage is TRBJ2-1; 10 positions match TRBD2. Germline trimming cut 0 bases from V and 4 bases from J; bases unmatched to any gene: 6. CDR1 and CDR2 from the germline V gene are LGHDT and YNNKEL (reference sequence). The CDR3 extends over 17 amino acids. CDR3 nucleotide sequence: TGTGCCAGCAGCCAAGATCGGCTAGCGGGGGTGTACAATGAGCAGTTCTTC. Translating it yields CASSQDRLAGVYNEQFF.